These T cell receptor beta chains were read from a single sample in a study of blood T cell repertoires in COVID-19. The data were produced by immunoSEQ multiplex PCR, yet TCRdb's version contains in-frame clones alone and is incomplete. This sample has 150,000 to 200,000 clones, with 85% to 90% found just once. Sequencing was carried out using peripheral blood. Source of these receptors: a woman in her 70s with COVID-19, enrolled during active disease. CDR3s leave out the opening cysteine and the closing phenylalanine or tryptophan. The D gene is left open where the match is weak.

V	D	J	CDR3
TRBV29-1	.	TRBJ2-4	SVETGEGKNIQY
TRBV5-1	TRBD1	TRBJ2-7	ASSSGTDESTD
TRBV7-8	.	TRBJ1-1	ASSLAGRGTEAF
TRBV27	.	TRBJ1-1	ASSFILGGSEAF
TRBV6-5	TRBD1	TRBJ1-1	ASSYSGQGAFRAF
TRBV11-2	TRBD2	TRBJ2-7	ASSRQYGVAGDEQY
TRBV11-2	TRBD1	TRBJ1-2	ASSFSGGTNYGYT
TRBV7-9	TRBD1	TRBJ2-7	ASSLKAGGPYEQY
TRBV27	TRBD1	TRBJ2-7	ASSRDSLIYEQY
TRBV6-5	.	TRBJ1-3	ATSDIAGNTIY
TRBV5-6	.	TRBJ2-7	ASSRERNSYEQY
TRBV7-6	TRBD2	TRBJ2-4	ASSLAALAGGPVKNIQY
TRBV6-6	.	TRBJ1-2	ASRSQQEFYGYT
TRBV7-2	.	TRBJ2-4	ASSSYGNIQY
TRBV15	.	TRBJ2-5	ATSRGGASRGGQY
TRBV28	TRBD1	TRBJ2-7	ATSDGQGVHEQY
TRBV11-2	.	TRBJ2-2	ASSNRGGTGELF
TRBV28	.	TRBJ1-1	ASGTGALSAF
TRBV19	TRBD1	TRBJ1-5	ASSNRQGNQPQH
TRBV14	.	TRBJ2-7	ASSQDVAGARSYEQY
TRBV15	.	TRBJ1-4	ATSRGGPNEKLF
TRBV28	TRBD2	TRBJ2-7	ASSPISGLAGVEQY
TRBV14	.	TRBJ1-1	ASSQDPVLNTEAF
TRBV2	.	TRBJ2-7	ASSASSGREYEQY
TRBV11-2	TRBD1	TRBJ2-7	ASSQGTGPYEQY
TRBV27	.	TRBJ2-7	ASSLNPGDYEQY
TRBV4-1	.	TRBJ1-5	ASSLDSNQPQH